This passage covers 10 T cell receptor beta chains from one sample sequenced in a study of T cell changes during pregnancy in multiple sclerosis. Some clones are missing from TCRdb's copy, which holds only in-frame ones; the method was immunoSEQ multiplex PCR. The sample has about 52,000 clones, around 92% seen once. Sequences were derived from CD4+ T cells from peripheral blood mononuclear cells, sampled in the third trimester of pregnancy. These receptors were collected from a female donor with multiple sclerosis, enrolled in a pregnancy study.

This sequence joins TRBV15 and TRBJ2-3; 9 bases map to TRBD1. In germline, CDR1 is LNHNV, CDR2 YYDKDF (reference sequence). Unmatched junction bases numbered 2, after V lost 0 bases and J lost 4 bases. The CDR3 is made up of 15 amino acids. The CDR3 loop is CATSRERQGADTQYF. The DNA of the CDR3 is TGTGCCACCAGCAGAGAGCGACAGGGGGCAGATACGCAGTATTTT. Using reference TRBV15 and TRBJ2-3 for the parts outside the CDR3, the full variable domain is DAMVIQNPRYQVTQFGKPVTLSCSQTLNHNVMYWYQQKSSQAPKLLFHYYDKDFNNEADTPDNFQSRRPNTSFCFLDIRSPGLGDTAMYLCATSRERQGADTQYFGPGTRLTVL.

The rearrangement uses TRBV7-9 and TRBJ2-5, with 12 positions matching TRBD1. The germline V gene has CDR1 SEHNR and CDR2 FQNEAQ (reference sequence). The V segment lost 5 bases and the J segment 5 bases; nucleotides outside the gene matches: 6. CDR3 length equals 15 residues. The CDR3 region has the DNA TGTGCCAGCAGCCCTGGGACAGGGGGCTGGGAGACCCAGTACTTC. Its translation is CASSPGTGGWETQYF.

This clone was seen a handful of times. CDR3 loop: CASSFSWGLGSYEQYF. In DNA, the CDR3 is TGTGCCAGCAGCTTTTCTTGGGGGCTCGGTTCCTACGAGCAGTACTTC. The genes are TRBV5-8 and TRBJ2-7, with a possible D match to TRBD1 (6 bases). Per the germline V gene, CDR1 is SGHTS and CDR2 is YDEGEE. The V and J ends lost 2 bases and 1 base respectively, with 16 bases between them. The CDR3 covers 16 residues.

The chain links TRBV5-1 to TRBJ1-1; D perhaps matches TRBD1 (6 bases). The CDR3 contains 14 residues. Trimming pared 2 bases from V and 4 bases from J, leaving 12 bases between. Germline values: CDR1 SGHRS, CDR2 YFSETQ. CDR3 DNA sequence: TGCGCCAGCAGCTTTCAGGGGAGCAGCACTGAAGCTTTCTTT. Translating it yields CASSFQGSSTEAFF. The full variable domain, with the rest looked up from reference TRBV5-1 and TRBJ1-1, is KAGVTQTPRYLIKTRGQQVTLSCSPISGHRSVSWYQQTPGQGLQFLFEYFSETQRNKGNFPGRFSGRQFSNSRSEMNVSTLELGDSALYLCASSFQGSSTEAFFGQGTRLTVV.

The gene calls are TRBV10-3 and TRBJ1-2; 7 bases are a match to TRBD1. V lost 6 bases and J lost 2; bases outside the gene matches: 3. Per germline, CDR1 ENHRY and CDR2 SYGVKD. This CDR3 contains 13 residues. The CDR3 DNA reads as TGTGCCATCAGCCAGGGACAGAACTATGGCTACACCTTC. It codes for CAISQGQNYGYTF.

The rearrangement joins TRBV11-1 to TRBJ2-5, with TRBD2 identical over 11 bases. The ends lost 1 base at V and 2 bases at J; junction bases unmatched: 9. CDR1 and CDR2 (germline): SGHAT, FQDESV (reference sequence). The CDR3 has 18 residues. CDR3 bases: TGTGCCAGCAGCTTAGGGAAGGTGACTAGCGGGGAACAAGAGACCCAGTACTTC. Translated: CASSLGKVTSGEQETQYF. Full variable domain (outside the CDR3, taken from reference TRBV11-1 and TRBJ2-5): EAEVAQSPRYKITEKSQAVAFWCDPISGHATLYWYRQILGQGPELLVQFQDESVVDDSQLPKDRFSAERLKGVDSTLKIQPAELGDSAMYLCASSLGKVTSGEQETQYFGPGTRLLVL.

The gene calls are TRBV7-2 and TRBJ2-5, with TRBD2 as a possible D gene (6 bases). CDR1 SGHTA and CDR2 FQGNSA come from the germline V gene. The CDR3 spans 16 residues. V was clipped by 5 bases and J by 4 bases, with 20 bases between them. The DNA for the CDR3 is TGTGCCAGCAGCCCCCGGAATAGCGGAAGGGGAGAGACCCAGTACTTC. This gives the protein CASSPRNSGRGETQYF.

This chain joins TRBV2 and TRBJ1-5; D not resolved. The germline V gene has CDR1 SNHLY and CDR2 FYNNEI. The CDR3 consists of 13 residues. Trimming stripped 4 bases from V and 7 bases from J, with 11 bases between. CDR3 region: CASSGTWEQPQHF. As DNA, the CDR3 is TGTGCCAGCAGTGGGACTTGGGAACAGCCCCAGCATTTT.

The V call is TRBV5-1, the J call TRBJ2-1, with 9 bases that match TRBD2. With V trimmed by 4 bases and J by 1 base, 3 bases remained unmatched. The CDR3 totals 15 residues. From germline, CDR1 is SGHRS and CDR2 YFSETQ. CDR3 DNA sequence: TGCGCCAGCAGCCCGGGACTAGCTTCCTACAATGAGCAGTTCTTC. Translation: CASSPGLASYNEQFF.

This chain connects TRBV9 to TRBJ1-5; D may be TRBD1 (5 bases). Looked up from germline, CDR1 is SGDLS and CDR2 is YYNGEE. The CDR3 is 16 residues long. Trimming pared 0 bases from V and 2 bases from J, leaving 12 bases between. The CDR3 sequence: CASSVGWGGGNQPQHF. Written as DNA, the CDR3 is TGTGCCAGCAGCGTAGGCTGGGGAGGGGGCAATCAGCCCCAGCATTTT.